Following are 27 T cell receptor beta chains from one sample sequenced in a study of patients and donors after allogeneic stem cell transplantation (dated by TCRdb to about 2020). To prepare the library, RT-PCR was applied. Sequencing used a NextSeq 550. TCRdb reworked the public reads: Q25 trimming with fastp, MiXCR clone assembly, productive beta chains retained. Rows are combined by CDR3 protein, so each entry shows the most common genes and DNA. The sample table lists about 24,000 distinct CDR3 sequences, around 28% of them with a count of one. The leading ten clones occupy approximately 50% of the sample. The sample was blood, either unsorted or a sorted T cell fraction (not recorded which). The receptors shown here come from a human donor who was either an allogeneic HSCT recipient or a stem cell or donor lymphocyte infusion donor (not recorded which). It is not recorded whose cells these are; they may come from a transplant donor.

This clonotype has a handful of counts. This rearrangement joins TRBV20-1 to TRBJ2-3; TRBD1 is a possible D gene (6 bases). Germline V gene lookup returns CDR1 DFQATT and CDR2 SNEGSKA (reference sequence). The CDR3 contains 13 residues. Trimming removed 5 bases from V and 3 bases from J, with 12 bases in between. The CDR3 here is CSAGQGKTDTQYF. CDR3 coding DNA: TGCAGTGCTGGCCAGGGGAAGACAGATACGCAGTATTTT.

This chain joins TRBV6-1 and TRBJ2-7, with 9 nucleotides matching TRBD1. Germline CDR1 and CDR2: MNHNS and SASEGT. Trimming removed 3 bases from V and 2 bases from J; junction bases left unmatched: 8. CDR3 length equals 16 residues. The CDR3 region is CASSERAHRGPYEQYV. In nucleotides, the CDR3 is TGTGCCAGCAGTGAGAGGGCCCACAGGGGGCCCTACGAGCAGTACGTC.

V usage is TRBV5-1 and J usage is TRBJ2-5; D might be TRBD2 (6 bases). V gave up 4 bases and J gave up 5 bases, with 12 bases separating them. Germline V CDR1 and CDR2: SGHRS, YFSETQ. The CDR3 length is 13 residues. The CDR3 region is CASSNRGGETQYF. As DNA, the CDR3 is TGCGCCAGCAGCAATCGGGGAGGCGAGACCCAGTACTTC.

In this sample, this clonotype turned up a few times. The chain uses TRBV24-1 and TRBJ2-5; 8 bases fit TRBD2. The V gene end was trimmed by 9 bases and the J gene end by 4 bases; junction bases not matched to a gene: 15. CDR3 size: 16 residues. The germline CDR1 and CDR2 sequences are KGHDR and SFDVKD. The CDR3 coding sequence is TGTGCCACCGGAGAAGGACGGGGGGGCTTAATAGAGACCCAGTACTTC. This encodes CATGEGRGGLIETQYF.

The CDR3 DNA reads as TGCAGTGTCCCGGACATCTACAATGAGCAGTTCTTC. It encodes CSVPDIYNEQFF. The chain joins TRBV20-1 to TRBJ2-1; D may be TRBD1 (5 bases). V gave up 7 bases and J gave up 3 bases, with 10 bases separating them. This CDR3 has 12 residues. CDR1 is DFQATT, CDR2 SNEGSKA, per germline (reference sequence).

The V call is TRBV3-1, the J call TRBJ1-1, with D unclear. Per the germline V gene, CDR1 is LGHDT and CDR2 is YNNKEL (reference sequence). Between the trimmed V and J ends, which lost 1 base and 8 bases, there was a span of 5 bases. The length of the CDR3 is 11 residues. The CDR3 coding sequence is TGTGCCAGCAGCCAAGGCACGGAAGCTTTCTTT. This translates into CASSQGTEAFF.

V and J are TRBV28 and TRBJ1-2; D remains ambiguous. V was shortened by 4 bases and J by 5 bases, with 8 bases between the two germline ends. The CDR3 has 12 amino acids. Looked up from germline, CDR1 is MDHEN and CDR2 is SYDVKM. The CDR3: CASSSDWYGYTF. The CDR3 DNA follows: TGTGCCAGCAGTTCGGACTGGTATGGCTACACCTTC.

This clonotype was seen only a few times. The genes are TRBV6-6 and TRBJ1-2, with D possibly TRBD1 on 6 matching bases. CDR1 is MNHNY, CDR2 SVGAGI, per germline (reference sequence). V was shortened by 1 base and J by 1 base, with 10 bases between the two germline ends. This CDR3 spans 15 amino acids. The CDR3 DNA is TGTGCCAGCAGTTACTTCGGCAGGGGTAACTATGGCTACACCTTC. Its translation: CASSYFGRGNYGYTF.

The rearrangement uses TRBV10-3 and TRBJ2-3, with TRBD2 matching over 10 bases. After removal of 7 bases from V and 4 bases from J, the junction contained 5 bases not matched to a gene. The CDR3 contains 14 residues. The germline V gene encodes CDR1 ENHRY and CDR2 SYGVKD. This CDR3 reads CAIKSSGGADTQYF. In DNA, the CDR3 is TGTGCCATCAAGTCCAGCGGGGGGGCAGATACGCAGTATTTT.

In its sample, this clonotype was seen once. V usage is TRBV29-1 and J usage is TRBJ2-5; no firm D call. The CDR3 has 12 residues. Germline loops: CDR1 SQVTM, CDR2 ANQGSEA. Trimming shortened V by 4 bases and J by 9 bases, and 15 bases separated the two germline ends. The DNA of the CDR3 is TGCAGCGTTGGGGCCAGCTCAAGGGCCCAGTACTTC. Translating it yields CSVGASSRAQYF.

There are a few counts of this clonotype. The CDR3 sequence: CASGTGNQPQHF. The CDR3 DNA reads TGTGCCAGCGGAACGGGGAATCAGCCCCAGCATTTT. The chain carries TRBV6-2 or TRBV6-3 and TRBJ1-5; D is unresolved. There are 12 residues in the CDR3. In germline, CDR1 is MNHEY, CDR2 SVGEGT. V was trimmed by 8 bases and J by 4 bases, leaving 9 bases between them.

This clonotype occurred a few times. The chain employs TRBV9 and TRBJ1-2; D unclear. V dropped 0 bases and J dropped 1 base, with 13 bases sitting between them. The germline V gene encodes CDR1 SGDLS and CDR2 YYNGEE. The CDR3 spans 16 residues. DNA of the CDR3: TGTGCCAGCAGCGTAGGGACCGACCTCATTAACTATGGCTACACCTTC. Its protein product is CASSVGTDLINYGYTF.

J is TRBJ2-5 and V is TRBV6-2 or TRBV6-3, with D possibly TRBD1 on 5 matching bases. CDR3 length equals 14 residues. The V end was cut by 6 bases, the J end by 4 bases, with 15 bases between. Germline lookup yields CDR1 MNHEY and CDR2 SVGEGT. The CDR3 sequence: CASRRSQGGETQYF. The CDR3 nucleotides read TGTGCCAGCAGAAGGTCCCAGGGCGGAGAGACCCAGTACTTC.

The chain joins TRBV11-2 to TRBJ1-4; D not resolved. This CDR3 comprises 13 residues. Germline loops: CDR1 SGHAT, CDR2 FQNNGV. V was trimmed by 2 bases and J by 10 bases, leaving 11 bases between them. The DNA of the CDR3 is TGTGCCAGCAGCTTATGGGAGGGCTCAAAACTGTTTTTT. As protein: CASSLWEGSKLFF.

Of note for this clonotype: At one end the junction does not follow the germline gene, possibly because of a read error. This chain joins TRBV6-6 and TRBJ2-5; the D is unclear. Germline V gives CDR1 MNHNY, CDR2 SVGAGI (reference sequence). The CDR3 spans 11 residues. CDR3 nucleotide sequence: TGTTCCAGCGCGGCCAAAGAGACCCAGTACTTC. Encoded protein: CSSAAKETQYF.

This clonotype was observed at least ten times. The chain employs TRBV10-3 and TRBJ1-2; D uncertain. Trimming pared 2 bases from V and 4 bases from J, leaving 14 bases between. The length of the CDR3 is 15 residues. Germline assignment: CDR1 ENHRY and CDR2 SYGVKD. The CDR3 DNA follows: TGTGCCATCAGTGAGCGTGGTCTCTTACTCTATGGCTACACCTTC. Its protein is CAISERGLLLYGYTF.

This clonotype was found many times. The rearrangement joins TRBV5-1 to TRBJ1-1, with D unresolved. CDR1 SGHRS and CDR2 YFSETQ come from the germline V gene. CDR3 length: 14 residues. Trimming took off 4 bases at V and 3 bases at J, with 13 bases between the two ends. The CDR3 DNA reads as TGCGCCAGCAGCGCAGACACCTTTGACACTGAAGCTTTCTTT. Encoded protein: CASSADTFDTEAFF.

This clonotype is labeled as medium-sized. This chain joins TRBV29-1 and TRBJ1-1, with D possibly being TRBD1 (5 bases). This CDR3 region has 12 residues. The V end was cut by 6 bases, the J end by 1 base, with 9 bases between. Germline CDR1 SQVTM, CDR2 ANQGSEA. This CDR3 reads CSVGLPNTEAFF. CDR3 nucleotides: TGCAGCGTGGGACTGCCGAACACTGAAGCTTTCTTT.

The chain has TRBV5-1 and TRBJ1-2; D not resolved. CDR3 length equals 13 residues. Germline V gene lookup returns CDR1 SGHRS and CDR2 YFSETQ. The germline V and J ends were trimmed by 0 bases and 8 bases, with 11 bases remaining between them. CDR3 DNA: TGCGCCAGCAGCTTGGCCGTGGACCGAGGCTACACCTTC. Its protein product is CASSLAVDRGYTF.

This clonotype was detected ten times or more. The genes are TRBV4-2 and TRBJ2-6; D call uncertain. This CDR3 spans 15 amino acids. CDR1 is LGHNA, CDR2 YNFKEQ, per germline. V gave up 1 base and J gave up 5 bases, with 9 bases separating them. In DNA form, the CDR3 reads TGTGCCAGCAGCCAAGCCCCGACATGGGCCAACGTCCTGACTTTC. It yields the protein CASSQAPTWANVLTF.

The J gene is TRBJ2-1, the V gene TRBV7-8, with 7 bases matching TRBD2. The CDR3 sequence is 16 residues long. Germline lookup yields CDR1 SGHVS and CDR2 FQNEAQ. V shed 5 bases, J shed 0 bases, and the junction held 7 bases outside the gene matches. The CDR3 nucleotides read TGTGCCAGCAGCGGCGGGCGGGGGACCTCCTACAATGAGCAGTTCTTC. Translation gives CASSGGRGTSYNEQFF.

This clonotype is categorized as medium-sized. The CDR3 coding sequence is TGTGCCAGCAGTAGCTGGACTAGCGGGGGGGCCGGGGAGCTGTTTTTT. Its protein is CASSSWTSGGAGELFF. J is TRBJ2-2 and V is TRBV27; TRBD2 aligns across 15 bases. CDR3 size: 16 residues. Germline CDR1 reads MNHEY; CDR2 reads SMNVEV (reference sequence). V shed 5 bases, J shed 6 bases, and the junction held 4 bases outside the gene matches.

This clonotype appeared a single time. The rearrangement joins TRBV11-3 to TRBJ2-1; 8 bases are a match to TRBD2. The germline CDR1 and CDR2 sequences are SGHNT and YENEEA. The CDR3 covers 14 residues. Unmatched junction bases numbered 6, after V lost 4 bases and J lost 7 bases. This CDR3 reads CASSYSGDTNEQFF. The DNA of the CDR3 is TGTGCCAGCAGCTATAGCGGGGATACGAATGAGCAGTTCTTC.

This clonotype has at least ten counts. V and J are TRBV4-2 and TRBJ1-6; 9 bases map to TRBD1. CDR1 and CDR2 (germline): LGHNA, YNFKEQ. This CDR3 comprises 15 residues. Germline trimming cut 4 bases from V and 9 bases from J; bases unmatched to any gene: 7. CDR3 coding DNA: TGTGCCAGCAGCCCCTGGGGGACAGGGCCTTCACCCCTCCACTTT. Its translation: CASSPWGTGPSPLHF.

V gene TRBV7-3 combines with J gene TRBJ2-2, with 10 bases aligning to TRBD1. CDR1 is SGHTA and CDR2 is FQGTGA in the germline V gene. Losses at the gene ends were 2 bases for V and 5 bases for J; bases not matched to a gene: 2. The CDR3 is 15 residues long. Here the CDR3 reads CASSLGTGVTGELFF. In DNA form, the CDR3 reads TGTGCCAGCAGCTTAGGGACAGGGGTAACCGGGGAGCTGTTTTTT.

CDR3 region: CASSRSAGNSPLHF. The CDR3, as DNA: TGTGCCAGCAGTAGATCGGCGGGGAATTCACCCCTCCACTTT. The rearrangement links TRBV7-9 to TRBJ1-6, with D unresolved. Germline V CDR1 and CDR2: SEHNR, FQNEAQ (reference sequence). Deletions cut 6 bases from V and 7 bases from J, with 13 bases between. This CDR3 is built from 14 residues.

The genes are TRBV6-5 and TRBJ2-7; D is ambiguous. Trimming pared 7 bases from V and 4 bases from J, leaving 14 bases between. Germline V gene lookup returns CDR1 MNHEY and CDR2 SVGAGI. This CDR3 contains 13 residues. The CDR3 DNA sequence: TGTGCCAGCACAGCTCAGGCGAAGTACGAGCAGTACGTC. This translates into CASTAQAKYEQYV.